These 14 T cell receptor beta chains were sequenced from one sample in a study of T cell responses to AZD1222 COVID-19 vaccine. Produced via immunoSEQ multiplex PCR; TCRdb's table is partial and in-frame only. The sample shows 35,000 to 45,000 clones, less than 85% of them seen only once. Here the sequenced sample was peripheral blood, taken on day 0 of AZD1222 vaccination. These receptors came from an adult in good health.

The chain recombines TRBV28 with TRBJ2-2, with 10 bases aligning to TRBD2. The CDR3 consists of 15 residues. The germline V gene has CDR1 MDHEN and CDR2 SYDVKM. Trimming took 6 bases from V and 1 from J; bases not matched to a gene: 2. CDR3 nucleotide sequence: TGTGCCAGCAGCGTAGCGGGGGGGAACACCGGGGAGCTGTTTTTT. Translated, it gives CASSVAGGNTGELFF. The full variable domain, its missing parts supplied by reference TRBV28 and TRBJ2-2, is DVKVTQSSRYLVKRTGEKVFLECVQDMDHENMFWYRQDPGLGLRLIYFSYDVKMKEKGDIPEGYSVSREKKERFSLILESASTNQTSMYLCASSVAGGNTGELFFGEGSRLTVL.

The rearrangement uses TRBV28 and TRBJ2-4; a possible D gene is TRBD1 (6 bases). Trimming cost V 6 bases and J 5 bases, with 14 bases left between them. CDR1 MDHEN and CDR2 SYDVKM come from the germline V gene. The CDR3 is 14 residues long. The CDR3 bases are TGTGCCAGCAGCCTAGGGGGTTGGCAAAACATTCAGTACTTC. It specifies CASSLGGWQNIQYF.

The chain is built from TRBV6-2 or TRBV6-3 and TRBJ1-2; D is unresolved. The CDR3 extends over 14 amino acids. The germline gives CDR1 MNHEY, CDR2 SVGEGT. V dropped 7 bases and J dropped 2 bases, with 14 bases sitting between them. The CDR3 sequence: CASTPDGGNYGYTF. As DNA, the CDR3 is TGTGCCAGCACCCCAGATGGAGGCAACTATGGCTACACCTTC.

The chain links TRBV19 to TRBJ2-2; D unclear. Trimming pared 5 bases from V and 0 bases from J, leaving 10 bases between. Germline V gene sequence: CDR1 LNHDA, CDR2 SQIVND (reference sequence). This CDR3 contains 15 residues. In DNA form, the CDR3 reads TGTGCCAGTAGTCCAGCAGCCGCGAACACCGGGGAGCTGTTTTTT. This sequence encodes CASSPAAANTGELFF.

This chain links TRBV2 with TRBJ2-2; 7 bases align to TRBD1. This CDR3 is built from 14 residues. CDR1 and CDR2 (germline): SNHLY, FYNNEI. Trimming at V came to 5 bases and at J to 6 bases, leaving 6 bases not matched to a gene. CDR3 region: CASSRTGLSGELFF. The CDR3 DNA is TGTGCCAGCAGTCGGACAGGTCTTTCCGGGGAGCTGTTTTTT.

J is TRBJ2-7 and V is TRBV28, with a tentative D call TRBD1 (5 bases). CDR3 length equals 13 residues. The germline V gene has CDR1 MDHEN and CDR2 SYDVKM. V was pared by 5 bases and J by 9 bases, with 17 bases between. In nucleotides, the CDR3 is TGTGCCAGCAGTCCCCCTAGGGGCCTCGGGCAGTACTTC. Its protein product is CASSPPRGLGQYF.

The chain recombines TRBV2 with TRBJ2-7, with unresolved D. Germline V gives CDR1 SNHLY, CDR2 FYNNEI. This CDR3 contains 15 residues. V was shortened by 2 bases and J by 4 bases, with 15 bases between the two germline ends. CDR3 protein: CASSEHSGRKYEQYF. In nucleotides, the CDR3 is TGTGCCAGCAGTGAACATTCGGGCAGAAAATACGAGCAGTACTTC.

The genes are TRBV6-6 and TRBJ2-5; D is ambiguous. Trimming removed 4 bases from V and 4 bases from J, with 4 bases in between. Germline loops: CDR1 MNHNY, CDR2 SVGAGI (reference sequence). This CDR3 contains 11 residues. The CDR3, as DNA: TGTGCCAGCAGTTCTGGAGAGACCCAGTACTTC. Amino acids: CASSSGETQYF.

V usage is TRBV5-5 and J usage is TRBJ2-7, with 8 bases that match TRBD2. Per germline, CDR1 SGHKS and CDR2 YYEKEE (reference sequence). CDR3 length: 15 residues. The J segment lost 2 bases and the V segment lost 0 bases, leaving 4 bases of the junction unmatched. The CDR3 sequence is CASSLVGTSPYEQYF. Here the CDR3 DNA reads TGTGCCAGCAGCTTGGTTGGGACTAGTCCCTACGAGCAGTACTTC.

In this sample, this clone turned up a few times. The chain couples TRBV5-6 to TRBJ1-1; perhaps TRBD1 as D (5 bases). Trimming removed 0 bases at V and 0 bases at J, with 18 bases between. This CDR3 contains 18 residues. Germline values: CDR1 SGHDT, CDR2 YYEEEE. CDR3 region: CASSLGGGSLLMNTEAFF. CDR3 bases: TGTGCCAGCAGCTTGGGCGGGGGGAGCTTGCTCATGAACACTGAAGCTTTCTTT. The whole variable domain, remainder taken from reference TRBV5-6 and TRBJ1-1, is DAGVTQSPTHLIKTRGQQVTLRCSPKSGHDTVSWYQQALGQGPQFIFQYYEEEERQRGNFPDRFSGHQFPNYSSELNVNALLLGDSALYLCASSLGGGSLLMNTEAFFGQGTRLTVV.

This clone was recorded once. The chain links TRBV7-2 to TRBJ1-1; D uncertain. CDR3 length equals 15 residues. The germline V gene encodes CDR1 SGHTA and CDR2 FQGNSA. Trimming cost V 2 bases and J 2 bases, with 12 bases left between them. The CDR3 reads CASSLYRPPNTEAFF. In nucleotides, the CDR3 is TGTGCCAGCAGCTTATATCGACCGCCTAACACTGAAGCTTTCTTT.

V and J are TRBV19 and TRBJ1-6, with D perhaps matching TRBD1 (6 bases). The CDR3 has 15 residues. Germline V gene sequence: CDR1 LNHDA, CDR2 SQIVND (reference sequence). Trimming pared 3 bases from V and 8 bases from J, leaving 14 bases between. CDR3 in DNA: TGTGCCAGTAGTATCGGGGTTCGACAGGATTCACCCCTCCACTTT. It specifies CASSIGVRQDSPLHF.

The chain joins TRBV6-6 to TRBJ1-2, with D maybe TRBD1 (6 bases). The V end lost 2 bases, the J end lost 8 bases, and 15 bases lay between the germline ends. The germline CDR1 and CDR2 sequences are MNHNY and SVGAGI (reference sequence). There are 14 residues in the CDR3. DNA for the CDR3: TGTGCCAGCAGTTACCCGGGGGGCGTTGAGGGCTACACCTTC. Translation: CASSYPGGVEGYTF.

The table lists this clone with a few counts. In nucleotides, the CDR3 is TGTGCCAGCAGCTTAGATGTACAGGGGTCCTACAATGAGCAGTTCTTC. This encodes CASSLDVQGSYNEQFF. The chain joins TRBV7-6 to TRBJ2-1, with 7 bases that match TRBD1. CDR3 size: 16 residues. V trimming: 1 base; J trimming: 1 base; junction bases outside the gene matches: 4. Per the germline V gene, CDR1 is SGHVS and CDR2 is FNYEAQ.